Sequencing of this T cell receptor (beta chain) was carried out in a study of response to subunit inactivated influenza vaccine. Whole-study results and caveats: The authors suggested that every seasonal influenza vaccination recruits few new T cells.

Notes on this clonotype: Its specificity is not known.

TCRdb re-derived calls from the RT-PCR reads in MiXCR, one entry per CDR3 protein. The profile shows more than 600,000 distinct CDR3 sequences, around 20% of them singletons. The sequencing used PBMCs from blood, collected about 5 days after vaccination. The receptor was derived from a man over 45 who received an inactivated influenza vaccine.

CDR3 protein: CASSQDGLYNQPQHF. The CDR3 DNA reads as TGCGCCAGCAGCCAAGACGGCTTATACAATCAGCCCCAGCATTTT. V and J are TRBV4-1 and TRBJ1-5; no clear D. Trimming pared 0 bases from V and 3 bases from J, leaving 9 bases between. CDR3 length: 15 amino acids. Germline V gives CDR1 MGHRA, CDR2 YSYEKL.